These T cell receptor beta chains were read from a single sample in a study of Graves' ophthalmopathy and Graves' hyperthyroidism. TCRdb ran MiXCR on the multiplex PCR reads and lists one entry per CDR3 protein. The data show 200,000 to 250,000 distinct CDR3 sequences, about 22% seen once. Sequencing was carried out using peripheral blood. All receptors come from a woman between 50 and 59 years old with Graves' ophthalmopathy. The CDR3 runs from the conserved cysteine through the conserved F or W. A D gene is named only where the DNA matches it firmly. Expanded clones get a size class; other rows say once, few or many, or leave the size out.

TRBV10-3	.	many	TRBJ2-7	TGTGCCATCAGTGAGTTCACCGGGGAGGCAGACGAGCAGTACTTC	CAISEFTGEADEQYF
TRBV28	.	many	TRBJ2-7	TGTGCCAGCAGTGTGGTCCAAGAGCAGTACTTC	CASSVVQEQYF
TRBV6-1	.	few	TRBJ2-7	TGTGCCAGCAGTGAAACAATTCTTGAGGAGAGGGAGCAGTACTTC	CASSETILEEREQYF
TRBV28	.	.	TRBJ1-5	TGTGCCAGCAGTATCTACAGTCCCTGGCCCCAGCATTTT	CASSIYSPWPQHF
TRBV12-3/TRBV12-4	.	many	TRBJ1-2	TGTGCCAGCTCAAACCCCCCAGCCACTTATGGCTACACCTTC	CASSNPPATYGYTF
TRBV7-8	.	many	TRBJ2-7	TGTGCCAGCAGCTTAGGGGCTGGATCAGAAAACGAGCAGTACTTC	CASSLGAGSENEQYF
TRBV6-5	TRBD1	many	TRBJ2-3	TGTGCCAGCAGTTACCTTTACGACAGGGCAGATACGCAGTATTTT	CASSYLYDRADTQYF
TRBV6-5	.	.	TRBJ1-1	TGTGCCAGCAGTTACGAACTCGGGGGGGAAGCTTTCTTT	CASSYELGGEAFF
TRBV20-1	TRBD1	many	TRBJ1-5	TGCAGTGCTGGGGGGACAGTCCTAAATCAGCCCCAGCATTTT	CSAGGTVLNQPQHF
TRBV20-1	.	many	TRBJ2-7	TGCAGTGCCGAGCAGGGGACGGTTGCCTCCTACGAGCAGTACTTC	CSAEQGTVASYEQYF
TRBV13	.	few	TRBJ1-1	TGTGCCAGCAGCTTAGAGGGGTTCGCTTTCTTT	CASSLEGFAFF
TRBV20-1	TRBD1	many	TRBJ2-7	TGCAGTGCCGGACAGGGGAGGTCATACGAGCAGTACTTC	CSAGQGRSYEQYF
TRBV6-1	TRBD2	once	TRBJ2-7	TGTGCCAGCAGTGAAATCTCTAGCGGGAGCCTTTACGAGCAGTACTTC	CASSEISSGSLYEQYF
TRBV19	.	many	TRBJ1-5	TGTGCCAGTAGTGGGGCAGGCTCTCAGCCCCAGCATTTT	CASSGAGSQPQHF
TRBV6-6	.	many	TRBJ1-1	TGTGCCAGCAGTTACTCGAGGGTGGGCAGCACTGAAGCTTTCTTT	CASSYSRVGSTEAFF
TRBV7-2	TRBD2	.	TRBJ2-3	TGTGCCAGCAGACCCCTTGGACTAGCGGGAGGTGTAAGAGGGGGAGATACGCAGTATTTT	CASRPLGLAGGVRGGDTQYF
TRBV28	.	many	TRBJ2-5	TGTGCCAGCAGTTTAACTTCCCCAGAGACCCAGTACTTC	CASSLTSPETQYF
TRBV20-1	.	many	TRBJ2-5	TGCAGTGCTAGAGTGTTAGGGAAGGAGGAAGAGACCCAGTACTTC	CSARVLGKEEETQYF
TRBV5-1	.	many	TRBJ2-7	TGCGCCAGCAGCTTGCTACCAGACCTGGGGGAGCAGTACTTC	CASSLLPDLGEQYF
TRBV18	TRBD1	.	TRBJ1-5	TGTGCCAGCTCAGAAGGACAGGAGTCAAATCAGCCCCAGCATTTT	CASSEGQESNQPQHF
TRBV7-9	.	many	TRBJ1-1	TGTGCCAGCAGCCCCGGGGATTGGAACACTGAAGCTTTCTTT	CASSPGDWNTEAFF
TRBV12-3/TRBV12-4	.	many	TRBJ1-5	TGTGCCAGCAGTTCACAGGGATCTAATCAGCCCCAGCATTTT	CASSSQGSNQPQHF
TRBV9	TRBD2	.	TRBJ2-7	TGTGCCAGCAGCGCTACTAGCGTCGCTTACGAGCAGTACTTC	CASSATSVAYEQYF
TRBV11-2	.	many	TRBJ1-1	TGTGCCAGCAGCTTGACCGGGAGCGGAGCTTTCTTT	CASSLTGSGAFF
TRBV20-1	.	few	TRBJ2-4	TGCAGTGCTAGACCCATGACTGGGGGAGTGGGAAACATTCAGTACTTC	CSARPMTGGVGNIQYF
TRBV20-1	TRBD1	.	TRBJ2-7	TGCAGTGCTCCCGGGACAGGGAAGCGACTCGAGCAGTACTTC	CSAPGTGKRLEQYF
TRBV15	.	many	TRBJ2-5	TGTGCCACCAGCAGACTCGAGACCCAGTACTTC	CATSRLETQYF
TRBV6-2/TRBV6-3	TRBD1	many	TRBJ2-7	TGTGCCAGCAGGGTAGGGACAGGGGGCCTCGAGCAGTACTTC	CASRVGTGGLEQYF
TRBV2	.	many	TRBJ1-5	TGTGCCAGCAGAAAGATGGAGGTGAGCAATCAGCCCCAGCATTTT	CASRKMEVSNQPQHF
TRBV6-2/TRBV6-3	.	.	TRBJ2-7	TGTGCCAGCAGTACGGGACGGACCTACGAGCAGTACTTC	CASSTGRTYEQYF
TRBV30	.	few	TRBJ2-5	TGTGCCTGGAAAGTAGGGGGGACCGTACAAGAGACCCAGTACTTC	CAWKVGGTVQETQYF
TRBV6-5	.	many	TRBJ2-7	TGTGCCTCAACCGCCAGGGACGGATCCTACGAGCAGTACTTC	CASTARDGSYEQYF
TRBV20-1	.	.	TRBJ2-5	TGCAGTGCGAGGGGGGCGTGGGGAGAGACCCAGTACTTC	CSARGAWGETQYF
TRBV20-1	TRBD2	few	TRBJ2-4	TGCCGAACCGGAGGTCTAGCGGGAGTTTTGGAAAACATTCAGTACTTC	CRTGGLAGVLENIQYF
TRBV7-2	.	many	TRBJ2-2	TGTGCCAGCAGCTTAGCCTCTGACAGCAAAAACGGGGAGCTGTTTTTT	CASSLASDSKNGELFF
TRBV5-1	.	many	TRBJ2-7	TGTGCCAGCAGCCTGACAGCCTACGAGCAGTACTTC	CASSLTAYEQYF
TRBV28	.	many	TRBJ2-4	TGTGCCAGCAGGCTAGCATACATTCAGTACTTC	CASRLAYIQYF
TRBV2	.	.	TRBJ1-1	TGTGCCAGCAACTACTTCAGGGAGGGTGAAGCTTTCTTT	CASNYFREGEAFF
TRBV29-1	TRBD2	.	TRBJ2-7	TGCAGCGTGGGACTAGCGTACGAGCAGTACTTC	CSVGLAYEQYF
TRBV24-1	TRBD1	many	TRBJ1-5	TGTGCCACCAGTGCCCCGAAGGGACAGGGAATTGTGGGGAATCAGCCCCAGCATTTT	CATSAPKGQGIVGNQPQHF
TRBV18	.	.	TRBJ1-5	TGTGCCAGCTCACGGGGGGGGCCGGACCAGCATTTT	CASSRGGPDQHF
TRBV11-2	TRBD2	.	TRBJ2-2	TGTGCCAGCAGCTATGGACTAGCGGGAGGGGTATCGTCTGGGGAGCTGTTTTTT	CASSYGLAGGVSSGELFF
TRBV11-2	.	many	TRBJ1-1	TGTGCCAGCAGCTTAGCCGGGGGCACTGAAGCTTTCTTT	CASSLAGGTEAFF
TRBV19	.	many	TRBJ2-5	TGTGCCAGTGCCAAGGACTACGAAGAGACCCAGTACTTC	CASAKDYEETQYF
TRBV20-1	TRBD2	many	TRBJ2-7	TGCAGTGCTACCTTAGCGGGAGCTTCCGAGCAGTACTTC	CSATLAGASEQYF
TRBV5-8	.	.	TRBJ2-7	TGTGCCAGCAGCTTGGAGTGGGCAGAAACCTACGAGCAGTACTTC	CASSLEWAETYEQYF
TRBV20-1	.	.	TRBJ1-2	TGCAGTGCTAGAGATGCAGCCCCAGCTAACTATGGCTACACCTTC	CSARDAAPANYGYTF